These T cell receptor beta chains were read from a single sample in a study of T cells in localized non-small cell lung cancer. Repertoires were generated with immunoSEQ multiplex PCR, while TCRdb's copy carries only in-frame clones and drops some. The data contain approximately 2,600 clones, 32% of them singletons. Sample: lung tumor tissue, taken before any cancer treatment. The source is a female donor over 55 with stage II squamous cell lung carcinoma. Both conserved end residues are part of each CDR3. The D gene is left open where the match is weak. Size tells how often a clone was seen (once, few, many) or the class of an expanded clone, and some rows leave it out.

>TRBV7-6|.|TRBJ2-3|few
CASSPGQGPTDTQYF
TGTGCCAGCAGCCCCGGCCAAGGGCCCACAGATACGCAGTATTTT
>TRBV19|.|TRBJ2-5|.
CASSRARQETQYF
TGTGCCAGTAGTAGAGCGCGGCAAGAGACCCAGTACTTC
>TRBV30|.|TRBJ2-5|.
CAWSAGVGETQYF
TGTGCCTGGAGTGCAGGGGTCGGAGAGACCCAGTACTTC
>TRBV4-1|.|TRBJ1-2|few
CASSQDSAGRYTF
TGCGCCAGCAGCCAAGATTCCGCAGGAAGATACACCTTC
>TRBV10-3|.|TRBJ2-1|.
CAAGAQSLNGEQFF
TGTGCCGCTGGGGCCCAGAGCCTAAATGGGGAGCAGTTCTTC
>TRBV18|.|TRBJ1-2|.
CASSPSADNNYGYTF
TGTGCCAGCTCACCGTCGGCAGATAATAACTATGGCTACACCTTC
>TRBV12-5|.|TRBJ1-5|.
CASRQTTNQPQHF
TGTGCCAGCCGACAAACTACCAATCAGCCCCAGCATTTT
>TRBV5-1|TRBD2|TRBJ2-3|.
CASSLDLWDYEGDTQYF
TGCGCCAGCAGCTTGGATCTTTGGGACTATGAGGGAGATACGCAGTATTTT
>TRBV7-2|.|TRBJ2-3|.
CASSSSDSRSTDTQYF
TGTGCCAGCAGCTCTTCCGACAGCCGATCCACAGATACGCAGTATTTT
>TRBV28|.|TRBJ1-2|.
CASSLAGLGTLDGYTF
TGTGCCAGCAGTTTAGCGGGGCTTGGGACATTAGATGGCTACACCTTC
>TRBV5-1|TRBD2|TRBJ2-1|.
CASSIREVYNEQFF
TGCGCCAGCAGTATACGGGAGGTCTACAATGAGCAGTTCTTC
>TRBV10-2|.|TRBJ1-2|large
CASSEAGNYGYTF
TGCGCCAGCAGTGAGGCAGGAAACTATGGCTACACCTTC
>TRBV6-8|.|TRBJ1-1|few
CASSYGERTTEAFF
TGTGCCAGCAGTTACGGGGAACGAACCACTGAAGCTTTCTTT
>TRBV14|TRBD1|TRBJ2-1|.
CASKRQGPRNEQFF
TGTGCCAGCAAACGACAGGGCCCACGGAATGAGCAGTTCTTC
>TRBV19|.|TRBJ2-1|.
CASSKSELSDEQFF
TGTGCCAGTAGTAAGAGCGAGTTGAGCGATGAGCAGTTCTTC
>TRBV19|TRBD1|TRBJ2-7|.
CATATGSYEQYF
TGTGCCACCGCGACAGGGAGCTACGAGCAGTACTTC
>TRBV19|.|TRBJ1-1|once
CASSAPEGGHTEAFF
TGTGCCAGTAGTGCTCCTGAGGGGGGCCACACTGAAGCTTTCTTT
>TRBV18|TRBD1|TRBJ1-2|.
CASSPRVGQEIYGYTF
TGTGCCAGCTCACCACGGGTTGGACAGGAAATATATGGCTACACCTTC
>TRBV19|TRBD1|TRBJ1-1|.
CASSSTGGTEAFF
TGTGCCAGTAGTTCGACAGGGGGCACTGAAGCTTTCTTT
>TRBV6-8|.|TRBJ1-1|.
CASSYSKRTVKTEAFF
TGTGCCAGCAGTTACTCGAAAAGGACAGTAAAAACTGAAGCTTTCTTT
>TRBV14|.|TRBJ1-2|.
CASSQSGAFYGYTF
TGTGCCAGCAGCCAATCAGGGGCCTTCTATGGCTACACCTTC
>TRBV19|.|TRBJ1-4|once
CASSIVGRGPRGGEKLFF
TGTGCCAGTAGTATTGTAGGCAGGGGTCCGCGGGGAGGCGAAAAACTGTTTTTT
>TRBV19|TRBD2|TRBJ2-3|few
CASSYWTSGGRDTQYF
TGTGCCAGTAGTTACTGGACTAGCGGTGGGAGAGATACGCAGTATTTT
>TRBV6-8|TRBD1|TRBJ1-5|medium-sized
CATGQGFGLDSNQPQHF
TGTGCCACCGGACAGGGTTTTGGGCTCGATAGCAATCAGCCCCAGCATTTT
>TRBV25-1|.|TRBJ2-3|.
CASSASSDTQYF
TGTGCCAGCAGTGCCAGTTCAGATACGCAGTATTTT
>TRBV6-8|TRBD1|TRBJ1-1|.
CASSGQGRPEAFF
TGTGCCAGCAGTGGACAGGGGAGGCCTGAAGCTTTCTTT
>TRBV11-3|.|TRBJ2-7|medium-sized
CASSLGGSIYEQYF
TGTGCCAGCAGCCTCGGGGGAAGTATCTACGAGCAGTACTTC
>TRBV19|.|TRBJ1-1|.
CASKVLGVTEAFF
TGTGCCAGTAAGGTTCTAGGGGTCACTGAAGCTTTCTTT
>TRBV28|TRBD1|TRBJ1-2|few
CASFSGTGAYGYTF
TGTGCCAGCTTTTCCGGGACAGGGGCCTATGGCTACACCTTC
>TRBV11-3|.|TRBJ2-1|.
CASSLGTEENNEQFF
TGTGCCAGCAGCTTAGGGACGGAGGAAAACAATGAGCAGTTCTTC
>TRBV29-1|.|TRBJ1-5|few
CSVHPGNNQPQHF
TGCAGCGTCCACCCCGGGAACAATCAGCCCCAGCATTTT
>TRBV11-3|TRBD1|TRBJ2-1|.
CASSLGVTGSNEQFF
TGTGCCAGCAGCTTAGGTGTGACAGGGAGTAATGAGCAGTTCTTC
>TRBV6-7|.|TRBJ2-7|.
CASSYRGEQYF
TGTGCCAGCAGTTACAGAGGCGAGCAGTACTTC
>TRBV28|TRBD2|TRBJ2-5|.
CASSLGGDGDQETQYF
TGTGCCAGCAGTTTGGGGGGGGATGGGGACCAAGAGACCCAGTACTTC
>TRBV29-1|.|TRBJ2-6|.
CSVEVWTPSGANVLTF
TGCAGCGTTGAAGTCTGGACCCCCTCTGGGGCCAACGTCCTGACTTTC
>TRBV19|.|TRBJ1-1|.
CASLSFGRGENTEAFF
TGTGCCAGTCTGAGCTTTGGCCGGGGAGAAAACACTGAAGCTTTCTTT
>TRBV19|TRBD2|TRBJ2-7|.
CASMQGTSATYEQYF
TGTGCCAGTATGCAGGGGACTAGCGCCACCTACGAGCAGTACTTC
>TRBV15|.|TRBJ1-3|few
CATSREVQPGNTIYF
TGTGCCACCAGCAGGGAAGTGCAGCCTGGAAACACCATATATTTT
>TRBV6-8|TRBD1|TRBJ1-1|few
CASSLGQGGATEAFF
TGTGCCAGCAGTTTAGGACAGGGAGGGGCGACTGAAGCTTTCTTT
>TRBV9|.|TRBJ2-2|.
CASSVGHTGELFF
TGTGCCAGCAGCGTAGGACACACCGGGGAGCTGTTTTTT
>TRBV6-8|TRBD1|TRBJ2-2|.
CASSASGTGSLTGELFF
TGTGCCAGCAGCGCTTCCGGGACAGGGAGCCTCACCGGGGAGCTGTTTTTT
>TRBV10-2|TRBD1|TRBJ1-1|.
CASSDDRGRTEAFF
TGCGCCAGCAGTGACGACAGGGGGAGAACTGAAGCTTTCTTT
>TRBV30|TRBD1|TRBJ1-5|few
CAWSSGGYRPQHF
TGTGCCTGGAGTTCAGGGGGTTATCGGCCCCAGCATTTT
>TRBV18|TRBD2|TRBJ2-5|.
CASSPLAGGQETQYF
TGTGCCAGCTCACCACTAGCGGGGGGACAAGAGACCCAGTACTTC
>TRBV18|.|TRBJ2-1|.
CASSPRMVSADQSNEQFF
TGTGCCAGCTCACCACGTATGGTTTCGGCGGACCAATCCAATGAGCAGTTCTTC
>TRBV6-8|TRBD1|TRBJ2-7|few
CASSIRTGGNGQYF
TGTGCCAGCAGTATCCGGACAGGGGGTAACGGGCAGTACTTC
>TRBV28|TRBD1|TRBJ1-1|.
CASSLATDRGSAFF
TGTGCCAGCAGTTTAGCTACGGACAGGGGATCAGCTTTCTTT
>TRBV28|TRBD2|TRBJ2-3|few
CASSTYSGTGTDTQYF
TGTGCCAGCAGCACCTATAGCGGGACTGGCACAGATACGCAGTATTTT